Listed below are T cell receptor beta chains from one sample, sequenced in a study of CD8 T cells in ankylosing spondylitis. In TCRdb, the 5' RACE reads were re-called with MiXCR into one record per CDR3 protein. The table includes around 390,000 distinct CDR3 sequences, approximately 20% detected once. Source material: blood, either unsorted or a sorted T cell fraction (not recorded which). The receptors originated from a male donor with ankylosing spondylitis. CDR3s include the opening cysteine and the closing phenylalanine or tryptophan. A D gene is named only where the DNA matches it firmly. Expanded clones are given a class, and other clones once, few, many or no size at all.

V gene	CDR3 length	clone size	J gene	D gene	CDR3 protein	CDR3 DNA
TRBV12-3/TRBV12-4	14	-	TRBJ1-6	-	CASNLGQTNSPLHF	TGTGCCAGCAATCTTGGACAGACGAATTCACCCCTCCACTTT
TRBV20-1	12	-	TRBJ2-7	-	CSAEDDASEQYF	TGCAGTGCTGAGGACGACGCTTCCGAGCAGTACTTC
TRBV7-6	14	few	TRBJ2-3	-	CASSRGLRIDTQYF	TGTGCCAGCAGCCGAGGGCTCAGAATAGATACGCAGTATTTT
TRBV9	16	few	TRBJ2-2	TRBD2	CASSPIGTSFTGELFF	TGTGCCAGCAGCCCCATAGGGACTAGTTTCACCGGGGAGCTGTTTTTT
TRBV11-1	13	few	TRBJ2-7	-	CASSRAGTYEQYF	TGTGCCAGCAGCCGTGCGGGAACCTACGAGCAGTACTTC
TRBV7-9	14	few	TRBJ2-5	TRBD2	CASSLRSSGETQYF	TGTGCCAGCAGCTTAAGGTCTAGCGGTGAGACCCAGTACTTC
TRBV2	13	-	TRBJ1-1	-	CASNRDMDTEAFF	TGTGCCAGCAACAGGGATATGGACACTGAAGCTTTCTTT
TRBV28	16	-	TRBJ1-2	TRBD1	CASSLTPGQGNDGYTF	TGTGCCAGCAGTTTAACTCCGGGACAGGGGAACGATGGCTACACCTTC
TRBV10-3	15	-	TRBJ2-3	-	CAIREPTQPGDTQYF	TGTGCCATCAGGGAACCCACCCAACCGGGAGATACGCAGTATTTT
TRBV29-1	13	many	TRBJ2-7	TRBD2	CSVGVSGTYEQYF	TGCAGCGTTGGGGTTAGCGGGACCTACGAGCAGTACTTC
TRBV2	13	few	TRBJ1-2	-	CASRGHLNYGYTF	TGTGCCAGCAGAGGCCACCTAAACTATGGCTACACCTTC
TRBV5-1	13	many	TRBJ1-2	TRBD1	CASSLTGDYGYTF	TGCGCCAGCAGCTTGACAGGGGACTATGGCTACACCTTC
TRBV29-1	13	many	TRBJ2-1	TRBD1	CSGQGFSYNEQFF	TGCAGCGGACAGGGCTTCTCCTACAATGAGCAGTTCTTC
TRBV29-1	19	-	TRBJ2-1	TRBD2	CSVEDLGGSNKIPYNEQFF	TGCAGCGTTGAAGATCTGGGCGGGAGTAATAAAATCCCCTACAATGAGCAGTTCTTC
TRBV24-1	13	many	TRBJ2-1	-	CATSDSFSNEQFF	TGTGCCACCAGTGATTCGTTCAGCAATGAGCAGTTCTTC
TRBV9	13	-	TRBJ2-5	-	CASSEQAQETQYF	TGTGCCAGCAGCGAACAGGCCCAAGAGACCCAGTACTTC
TRBV11-2	17	-	TRBJ1-3	-	CASSLIFDLYSGNTIYF	TGTGCCAGCAGCTTGATTTTCGACCTCTACTCTGGAAACACCATATATTTT
TRBV6-5	14	-	TRBJ1-3	-	CASSYLSQTNTIYF	TGTGCCAGCAGTTACCTCTCGCAAACAAACACCATATATTTT
TRBV21-1	15	-	TRBJ2-7	-	CASSKVPDCTYEQYF	TGTGCCAGCAGCAAAGTGCCGGACTGTACCTACGAGCAGTACTTC
TRBV5-1	14	-	TRBJ2-5	-	CASSLQGRIETQYF	TGCGCCAGCAGCTTACAGGGTCGTATAGAGACCCAGTACTTC
TRBV18	13	few	TRBJ2-1	-	CASGQGWYNEQFF	TGTGCCAGCGGGCAGGGCTGGTACAATGAGCAGTTCTTC
TRBV4-1	14	few	TRBJ1-3	TRBD1	CASSQDDRVNTIYF	TGCGCCAGCAGCCAAGATGACAGGGTAAACACCATATATTTT
TRBV20-1	16	-	TRBJ2-5	-	CSARDPLGPLQETQYF	TGCAGTGCTAGAGATCCCCTAGGGCCCCTTCAAGAGACCCAGTACTTC
TRBV7-2	17	-	TRBJ1-6	TRBD1	CASSLGGGSPYNSPLHF	TGTGCCAGCAGCTTAGGAGGGGGCTCCCCATATAATTCACCCCTCCACTTT
TRBV5-1	17	-	TRBJ1-1	TRBD1	CASSLEGARTGDSLAFF	TGCGCCAGCAGCTTGGAGGGTGCCCGGACAGGGGATTCGTTGGCTTTCTTT
TRBV7-3	15	-	TRBJ1-1	-	CASSLRGGGNTEAFF	TGTGCCAGCAGCTTGAGGGGCGGGGGCAACACTGAAGCTTTCTTT
TRBV20-1	16	-	TRBJ2-7	TRBD2	CSARDWPSGTPYEQYF	TGCAGTGCTAGAGATTGGCCTAGCGGGACCCCCTACGAGCAGTACTTC
TRBV6-5	16	few	TRBJ2-3	TRBD2	CASSYRQRGIADTQYF	TGTGCCAGCAGTTATAGACAGCGGGGGATAGCAGATACGCAGTATTTT
TRBV12-3/TRBV12-4	12	few	TRBJ1-6	-	CASSPLPSPLHF	TGTGCCAGCAGTCCCCTCCCCTCACCCCTCCACTTT
TRBV7-3	16	-	TRBJ1-1	-	CASSLGRGDWDTEAFF	TGTGCCAGCAGCTTAGGGAGGGGGGATTGGGACACTGAAGCTTTCTTT
TRBV5-1	15	many	TRBJ2-7	-	CASSLGGTRVTEQYF	TGCGCCAGCAGCTTGGGCGGAACACGGGTTACCGAGCAGTACTTC
TRBV13	16	-	TRBJ1-1	TRBD1	CASSWTGRVVDTEAFF	TGTGCCAGCAGCTGGACAGGGAGGGTAGTGGACACTGAAGCTTTCTTT
TRBV30	11	few	TRBJ1-2	-	CAWSVWHGYTF	TGTGCCTGGAGTGTTTGGCATGGCTACACCTTC
TRBV3-1	14	few	TRBJ1-4	TRBD1	CASSPTGWDEKLFF	TGTGCCAGCAGCCCGACAGGGTGGGATGAAAAACTGTTTTTT
TRBV27	16	-	TRBJ2-1	-	CASSLSRGSFANEQFF	TGTGCCAGCAGTTTATCGAGGGGTTCTTTCGCTAATGAGCAGTTCTTC
TRBV6-2/TRBV6-3	16	few	TRBJ2-7	TRBD2	CASQLSISGRAYEQYF	TGTGCCAGCCAATTATCGATTAGCGGGAGGGCCTACGAGCAGTACTTC
TRBV7-6	16	many	TRBJ1-1	-	CASSLDQFKVATEAFF	TGTGCCAGCAGCTTAGACCAATTCAAGGTGGCCACTGAAGCTTTCTTT
TRBV28	15	few	TRBJ1-4	TRBD1	CASTSPAGGGEKLFF	TGTGCCAGCACCTCACCGGCAGGGGGAGGCGAAAAACTGTTTTTT
TRBV20-1	15	few	TRBJ2-3	TRBD2	CSASPSGPSTDTQYF	TGCAGTGCTTCCCCTAGCGGGCCGAGCACAGATACGCAGTATTTT
TRBV20-1	15	-	TRBJ1-1	-	CSASAMGRGYTEAFF	TGCAGTGCTAGTGCGATGGGGAGAGGGTACACTGAAGCTTTCTTT
TRBV20-1	16	-	TRBJ1-1	-	CSARDFGTGQNTEAFF	TGCAGTGCTAGAGATTTCGGAACCGGACAGAACACTGAAGCTTTCTTT
TRBV7-6	16	-	TRBJ2-1	TRBD2	CASSSVRLAGYNEQFF	TGTGCCAGCAGCTCCGTTCGGCTAGCGGGATACAATGAGCAGTTCTTC
TRBV11-1	14	-	TRBJ2-6	-	CASRTRTGANVLTF	TGTGCCAGCAGAACTAGAACTGGGGCCAACGTCCTGACTTTC
TRBV27	15	-	TRBJ1-1	-	CASSRTPGVFTEAFF	TGTGCCAGCAGCAGAACCCCAGGGGTTTTCACTGAAGCTTTCTTT
TRBV5-1	15	-	TRBJ2-1	TRBD1	CASSSGQGLYNEQFF	TGCGCCAGCAGCTCGGGACAGGGCCTTTACAATGAGCAGTTCTTC
TRBV2	15	-	TRBJ2-4	-	CASRHRDVTKNIQYF	TGTGCCAGCAGGCACAGGGACGTAACCAAAAACATTCAGTACTTC
TRBV7-2	15	-	TRBJ2-3	-	CASSFIPEDTDTQYF	TGTGCCAGCAGCTTTATCCCGGAGGACACAGATACGCAGTATTTT
TRBV20-1	14	few	TRBJ1-2	-	CSAGKQAGWDGYTF	TGCAGTGCCGGTAAACAGGCGGGTTGGGATGGCTACACCTTC
TRBV5-6	18	few	TRBJ2-1	TRBD2	CASSLALAGGGVYNEQFF	TGTGCCAGCAGCTTGGCACTAGCGGGAGGTGGAGTCTACAATGAGCAGTTCTTC
TRBV6-1	14	-	TRBJ1-4	-	CASKSGPVWEKLFF	TGTGCCAGCAAATCGGGTCCAGTTTGGGAAAAACTGTTTTTT
TRBV3-1	14	-	TRBJ1-6	-	CASSQARGDSPLHF	TGTGCCAGCAGCCAAGCGCGGGGGGATTCACCCCTCCACTTT
TRBV12-3/TRBV12-4	12	-	TRBJ1-3	-	CASSFPQNTIYF	TGTGCCAGCAGTTTCCCTCAAAACACCATATATTTT
TRBV20-1	15	once	TRBJ2-5	-	CSARDPAAAKETQYF	TGCAGTGCTAGAGATCCGGCAGCAGCCAAAGAGACCCAGTACTTC
TRBV27	13	few	TRBJ2-4	-	CASSSLAKNIQYF	TGTGCCAGCAGTTCCCTAGCCAAAAACATTCAGTACTTC
TRBV25-1	10	few	TRBJ2-5	-	CAIPQETQYF	TGTGCCATCCCCCAAGAGACCCAGTACTTC
TRBV5-1	13	few	TRBJ1-1	-	CASRQEGGTEAFF	TGCGCCAGCAGACAAGAAGGGGGCACTGAAGCTTTCTTT
TRBV12-3/TRBV12-4	17	-	TRBJ2-7	-	CASSQMTNSGQTYEQYF	TGTGCCAGCAGTCAGATGACGAACTCGGGACAAACCTACGAGCAGTACTTC
TRBV5-1	13	-	TRBJ2-5	-	CASSSLSQETQYF	TGCGCCAGCAGCTCCCTTTCTCAAGAGACCCAGTACTTC
TRBV12-3/TRBV12-4	12	few	TRBJ2-7	-	CASSGPEYEQYF	TGTGCCAGCAGTGGACCCGAATACGAGCAGTACTTC
TRBV29-1	12	-	TRBJ2-7	-	CSVVYGVHEQYF	TGCAGCGTTGTTTATGGGGTCCACGAGCAGTACTTC